A single sample gave rise to the 27 T cell receptor beta chains below, sequenced in a study of blood T cells in healthy people across ages. Sample-barcoded 5' priming and a J-beta primer mix drove a second PCR of roughly 6 to 12 cycles. One entry per CDR3 protein results from TCRdb running MiXCR on the 5' RACE reads. Of 550,000 to 750,000 distinct CDR3 sequences in the sample, around 21% are singletons; the top ten hold about 3.6%. The sample comprised blood. Every receptor here comes from a man aged 70 or older in good health.

The chain couples TRBV6-2 or TRBV6-3 to TRBJ2-7; D might be TRBD1 or TRBD2, each matching 5 bases. The CDR3 is 14 residues long. V lost 4 bases to trimming and J lost 1 base, with 11 bases between them. CDR1 MNHEY and CDR2 SVGEGT come from the germline V gene. CDR3 bases: TGTGCCAGCAGTTGGGCAGGGAGATCCTACGAGCAGTACTTC. Its protein product is CASSWAGRSYEQYF.

Only a few counts were recorded for this clonotype. The chain links TRBV28 to TRBJ2-7; 7 nucleotides match TRBD2. The trim removed 8 bases at V and 2 bases at J, leaving 0 bases unmatched. The germline gives CDR1 MDHEN, CDR2 SYDVKM. CDR3 size: 11 residues. CDR3 protein: CASGGAYEQYF. The CDR3 region has the DNA TGTGCCAGCGGGGGGGCCTACGAGCAGTACTTC.

The chain is built from TRBV12-3 or TRBV12-4 and TRBJ2-1, with D perhaps TRBD1 or TRBD2 (6 bases each). V lost 8 bases to trimming and J lost 5 bases, with 19 bases between them. The CDR3 consists of 15 residues. The CDR3, as DNA: TGTGCCAGCGCTAAGGGGGGCACCGGAAACAATGAGCAGTTCTTC. It translates to CASAKGGTGNNEQFF.

CDR3 sequence (DNA): TGCGCCAGCAGCTTTCCTGAAGGGGGCGAGCAGTACTTC. This gives the protein CASSFPEGGEQYF. V gene TRBV5-1 combines with J gene TRBJ2-7, with TRBD1 as a possible D gene (6 bases). The CDR3 has 13 amino acids. V gave up 2 bases and J gave up 6 bases, with 12 bases separating them. Germline CDR1 and CDR2: SGHRS and YFSETQ.

The chain links TRBV7-6 to TRBJ2-5, with 7 bases identical to TRBD1. Unmatched junction bases numbered 10, after V lost 5 bases and J lost 4 bases. Germline values: CDR1 SGHVS, CDR2 FNYEAQ. This CDR3 spans 15 amino acids. The CDR3 reads CASSLAADRSETQYF. CDR3 sequence (DNA): TGTGCCAGCAGCCTCGCAGCGGACAGGTCAGAGACCCAGTACTTC.

The rearrangement uses TRBV20-1 and TRBJ2-3, with 10 positions matching TRBD2. Germline CDR1 DFQATT, CDR2 SNEGSKA (reference sequence). The J segment lost 4 bases and the V segment lost 1 base, leaving 11 bases of the junction unmatched. The CDR3 consists of 17 residues. The CDR3 is CSARADPSGRAADTQYF. CDR3 in DNA: TGCAGTGCTAGAGCTGACCCTAGCGGGAGAGCCGCAGATACGCAGTATTTT.

This clonotype was observed a handful of times. The chain employs TRBV20-1 and TRBJ2-5; D call uncertain. The end of the DNA aligns better with TRBJ2-1, so the J call may be wrong. Germline V gene lookup returns CDR1 DFQATT and CDR2 SNEGSKA (reference sequence). This CDR3 comprises 13 residues. The CDR3 loop is CSARRPMASEQFF. CDR3 coding DNA: TGCAGTGCTAGACGCCCCATGGCATCGGAGCAGTTCTTC.

There are a few counts of this clonotype. The chain combines TRBV20-1 with TRBJ2-5; 10 bases are a match to TRBD1. The closer fit of TRBJ2-7 to the DNA end suggests the J call may be wrong. From germline, CDR1 is DFQATT and CDR2 SNEGSKA (reference sequence). The CDR3 covers 12 residues. CDR3 sequence (DNA): TGCAGTGCTAGCGGACAGGGGGGCGAGCAGTACTTC. This sequence encodes CSASGQGGEQYF.

This sequence joins TRBV5-1 and TRBJ2-1; D is ambiguous. Looked up from germline, CDR1 is SGHRS and CDR2 is YFSETQ. Trimming cost V 7 bases and J 0 bases, with 14 bases left between them. This CDR3 region has 15 residues. The CDR3 loop reads CASSWTASSYNEQFF. DNA of the CDR3: TGCGCCAGCTCCTGGACCGCGAGCTCCTACAATGAGCAGTTCTTC. Combining the CDR3 with reference TRBV5-1 and TRBJ2-1 gives the whole variable domain KAGVTQTPRYLIKTRGQQVTLSCSPISGHRSVSWYQQTPGQGLQFLFEYFSETQRNKGNFPGRFSGRQFSNSRSEMNVSTLELGDSALYLCASSWTASSYNEQFFGPGTRLTVL.

The chain carries TRBV7-2 and TRBJ1-5, with D possibly matching TRBD1 (5 bases). Trimming took 1 base from V and 6 from J, leaving 10 bases between them. CDR3 size: 14 residues. The V gene's germline CDR1 is SGHTA and CDR2 FQGNSA. CDR3 in amino acids: CASSLGGGTQPQHF. The CDR3 DNA follows: TGTGCCAGCAGCTTAGGGGGGGGGACTCAGCCCCAGCATTTT. The full variable domain, rest sourced from reference TRBV7-2 and TRBJ1-5, is GAGVSQSPSNKVTEKGKDVELRCDPISGHTALYWYRQSLGQGLEFLIYFQGNSAPDKSGLPSDRFSAERTGGSVSTLTIQRTQQEDSAVYLCASSLGGGTQPQHFGDGTRLSIL.

The sample holds many counts of this clonotype. The gene calls are TRBV6-5 and TRBJ2-1; D call uncertain. The CDR3 covers 11 residues. V dropped 6 bases and J dropped 9 bases, with 9 bases sitting between them. In germline, CDR1 is MNHEY, CDR2 SVGAGI. The CDR3 region has the DNA TGTGCCAGCAGACTATCATCTGAGCAGTTCTTC. Protein product: CASRLSSEQFF.

This clonotype has just a few counts. One end of the junction fails to match germline, which may point to a read error. The rearrangement links TRBV7-9 to TRBJ2-6; D not resolved. The CDR3 spans 15 residues. Germline V gives CDR1 SEHNR, CDR2 FQNEAQ (reference sequence). The CDR3 DNA follows: TGTGCCTGCAGCTTAGGTGGGAACGGGGCCAACGTCCTGACTTTC. It is translated as CACSLGGNGANVLTF.

The chain uses TRBV12-3 or TRBV12-4 and TRBJ1-5; D is uncertain. The V and J ends lost 7 bases and 4 bases respectively, with 23 bases between them. This CDR3 region has 17 residues. The CDR3 protein is CASTCAVIRVSNQPQHF. The CDR3 nucleotides read TGTGCCAGCACCTGTGCAGTAATTCGGGTTAGTAATCAGCCCCAGCATTTT.

The chain uses TRBV7-8 and TRBJ2-7, with a tentative D call TRBD2 (6 bases). Trimming left V 3 bases short and J 5 bases short, with 14 bases between. CDR1 and CDR2 from the germline V gene are SGHVS and FQNEAQ. CDR3 length: 14 amino acids. The CDR3 region has the DNA TGTGCCAGCAGCTTTACTCGGGAGAGGGACGAGCAGTACTTC. Translating it yields CASSFTRERDEQYF.

This clonotype was detected a few times. The rearrangement joins TRBV15 to TRBJ1-3; D uncertain. Germline V gene sequence: CDR1 LNHNV, CDR2 YYDKDF (reference sequence). Trimming stripped 0 bases from V and 1 base from J, with 7 bases between. The CDR3 consists of 15 residues. CDR3 in DNA: TGTGCCACCAGCAGAGATCGGCTTTCTGGAAACACCATATATTTT. Protein: CATSRDRLSGNTIYF.

The rearrangement links TRBV7-3 to TRBJ2-1; D may be TRBD1 (6 bases). This CDR3 is built from 14 residues. The V end was cut by 2 bases, the J end by 5 bases, with 10 bases between. The germline V gene has CDR1 SGHTA and CDR2 FQGTGA. Written as DNA, the CDR3 is TGTGCCAGCAGCTTACAACGGACAGACAATGAGCAGTTCTTC. It specifies CASSLQRTDNEQFF.

In its sample, this clonotype was seen many times. The V call is TRBV7-6, the J call TRBJ2-4; 9 bases align to TRBD1. V lost 5 bases to trimming and J lost 8 bases; unmatched junction nucleotides: 13. Germline CDR1 reads SGHVS; CDR2 reads FNYEAQ. This CDR3 has 16 amino acids. CDR3 sequence: CASSPTHGQGNYIQYF. CDR3 sequence (DNA): TGTGCCAGCAGCCCCACTCATGGACAGGGGAATTACATTCAGTACTTC.

This clonotype was counted a few times. The chain carries TRBV20-1 and TRBJ1-5; D call uncertain. Deletions cut 1 base from V and 0 bases from J, with 4 bases between. Germline-derived CDR1 and CDR2 are DFQATT and SNEGSKA (reference sequence). The CDR3 totals 13 residues. This chain's CDR3 is CSARGVSNQPQHF. CDR3 bases: TGCAGTGCTAGAGGGGTTAGCAATCAGCCCCAGCATTTT.

This chain uses TRBV4-1 with TRBJ2-7; D tentatively fits TRBD1 or TRBD2 (6 bases each). The CDR3 has 13 amino acids. Between the trimmed V and J ends, which lost 0 bases and 9 bases, there was a span of 12 bases. In germline, CDR1 is MGHRA, CDR2 YSYEKL. The CDR3 nucleotides are TGCGCCAGCAGCCAAGATACAGGGACTGGGCAGTACTTC. Translated, it gives CASSQDTGTGQYF.

This clonotype was seen more than once but under ten times. The chain employs TRBV20-1 and TRBJ2-4; D not resolved. CDR1 and CDR2 (germline): DFQATT, SNEGSKA (reference sequence). The V end was cut by 1 base, the J end by 3 bases, with 13 bases between. There are 15 residues in the CDR3. The CDR3: CSARAVGSGKNIQYF. The CDR3 nucleotides are TGCAGTGCTAGAGCAGTCGGGTCGGGCAAAAACATTCAGTACTTC.

This clonotype showed up just a few times. This sequence joins TRBV5-1 and TRBJ2-7; TRBD2 matches at 9 bases. The ends lost 7 bases at V and 3 bases at J; junction bases unmatched: 2. Germline CDR1 and CDR2: SGHRS and YFSETQ. This CDR3 spans 12 amino acids. The CDR3 protein is CASHSGSYEQYF. CDR3 coding DNA: TGCGCCAGCCATAGCGGGAGCTACGAGCAGTACTTC.

This clonotype appeared a few times. The chain combines TRBV5-6 with TRBJ2-5; the match to TRBD2 covers 8 bases. The V segment lost 6 bases and the J segment 5 bases; nucleotides outside the gene matches: 12. The CDR3 spans 15 residues. The germline V gene has CDR1 SGHDT and CDR2 YYEEEE. CDR3 DNA: TGTGCCAGCACTTTGCGGGGACTAGTGTTTGAGACCCAGTACTTC. This codes for CASTLRGLVFETQYF.

As for this clonotype: Without the conserved terminal phenylalanine or tryptophan, this CDR3 likely stems from a read error. The V gene is TRBV9, the J gene TRBJ2-5; unclear D gene. Gene TRBJ2-1 matches the end of the DNA better, so the J call may be wrong. CDR3 length: 14 amino acids. Germline V gene data show CDR1 as SGDLS and CDR2 as YYNGEE. CDR3 in DNA: TGTGCCAACAGCGTAGCATTCCGTAACAATGAGCAGTTCTCC. Its protein is CANSVAFRNNEQFS.

This clonotype has a count of ten or more. The CDR3 is CSAKGRAGEKLFF. Here the CDR3 DNA reads TGCAGTGCTAAGGGCAGGGCGGGAGAAAAACTGTTTTTT. The genes are TRBV20-1 and TRBJ1-4, with D tentatively TRBD1 (5 bases). This CDR3 comprises 13 residues. The germline V and J ends were trimmed by 4 bases and 8 bases, with 14 bases remaining between them. Germline values: CDR1 DFQATT, CDR2 SNEGSKA (reference sequence).

For the CDR3, the DNA is TGTGCCAGCAGTTACGAGGAGAACACTGAAGCTTTCTTT. This sequence encodes CASSYEENTEAFF. The rearrangement joins TRBV6-5 to TRBJ1-1, with unresolved D. The CDR3 has 13 residues. V was cut by 2 bases and J by 1 base, with 5 bases left in between. CDR1 MNHEY and CDR2 SVGAGI come from the germline V gene.

The genes are TRBV7-6 and TRBJ1-3, with 8 bases identical to TRBD1. The V gene's germline CDR1 is SGHVS and CDR2 FNYEAQ. This CDR3 has 16 amino acids. V lost 5 bases to trimming and J lost 0 bases; unmatched junction nucleotides: 6. CDR3 protein: CASSRQGISSGNTIYF. CDR3 in DNA: TGTGCCAGCAGCAGACAGGGGATAAGCTCTGGAAACACCATATATTTT.

This clonotype was observed many times. V usage is TRBV20-1 and J usage is TRBJ2-4; D gene unclear. Per the germline V gene, CDR1 is DFQATT and CDR2 is SNEGSKA (reference sequence). The CDR3 runs 13 residues. Trimming cost V 3 bases and J 0 bases, with 6 bases left between them. In DNA form, the CDR3 reads TGCAGTGCTAGGTTCCTAGCCAAAAACATTCAGTACTTC. This encodes CSARFLAKNIQYF.